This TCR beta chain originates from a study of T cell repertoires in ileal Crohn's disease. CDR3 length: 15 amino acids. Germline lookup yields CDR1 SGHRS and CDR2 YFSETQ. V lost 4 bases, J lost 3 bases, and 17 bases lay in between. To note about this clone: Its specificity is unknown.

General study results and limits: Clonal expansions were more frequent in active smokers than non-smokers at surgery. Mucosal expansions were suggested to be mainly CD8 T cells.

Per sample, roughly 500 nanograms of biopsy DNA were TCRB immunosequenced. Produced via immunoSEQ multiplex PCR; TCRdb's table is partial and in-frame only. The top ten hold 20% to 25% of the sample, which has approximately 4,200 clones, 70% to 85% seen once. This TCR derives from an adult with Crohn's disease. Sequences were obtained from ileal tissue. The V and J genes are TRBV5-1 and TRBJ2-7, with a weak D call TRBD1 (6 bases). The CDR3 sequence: CASSPPATGSYEQYF. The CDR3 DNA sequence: TGCGCCAGCAGCCCCCCGGCGACAGGTAGCTACGAGCAGTACTTC.